The 27 T cell receptor beta chains reported below all come from one sample, sequenced in a study of cytomegalovirus exposure and HLA in healthy donors (dated by TCRdb to about 2017). Library preparation used the immunoSEQ multiplex PCR assay. The multiplex PCR relied on a mix of 60 forward primers for TCR Vbeta segments and 13 reverse primers for TCR Jbeta segments. TCRdb took this table from immuneACCESS and kept in-frame rearrangements with V and J called. Such tables lack part of the clones; where checked against another copy, unresolved V genes explain under half of the gap, and the rest is unexplained. The sample contains over 150,000 clones, about 78% of them found a single time. The ten largest account for 2.9% of the sample. Input material: PBMCs. The receptors originated from a young woman in good health and CMV-seronegative.

The rearrangement joins TRBV7-9 to TRBJ2-1, with 9 bases aligning to TRBD1. Trimming at V came to 8 bases and at J to 14 bases, leaving 19 bases not matched to a gene. The V gene's germline CDR1 is SEHNR and CDR2 FQNEAQ (reference sequence). This CDR3 comprises 15 residues. The CDR3 here is CASAHPGTGSWLEFF. The DNA of the CDR3 is TGTGCCAGCGCCCACCCCGGGACAGGGTCGTGGTTGGAGTTCTTC.

V is TRBV6-5 and J is TRBJ1-1, with D perhaps TRBD1 (5 bases). Trimming removed 4 bases at V and 12 bases at J, with 12 bases between. This CDR3 is built from 11 residues. Germline assignment: CDR1 MNHEY and CDR2 SVGAGI. CDR3 nucleotide sequence: TGTGCCAGCAGTTCGGGGGGACCAACTTTCTTT. Its translation is CASSSGGPTFF.

This clone was counted only a few times. V and J are TRBV11-2 and TRBJ1-1, with D maybe TRBD1 (6 bases). V dropped 4 bases and J dropped 6 bases, with 15 bases sitting between them. Germline lookup yields CDR1 SGHAT and CDR2 FQNNGV. CDR3 length equals 14 residues. This CDR3 reads CASSSRAQGPEAFF. The CDR3 DNA is TGTGCCAGCAGCTCAAGAGCACAGGGACCTGAAGCTTTCTTT. Looking up the rest from reference TRBV11-2 and TRBJ1-1 gives the full variable domain: EAGVAQSPRYKIIEKRQSVAFWCNPISGHATLYWYQQILGQGPKLLIQFQNNGVVDDSQLPKDRFSAERLKGVDSTLKIQPAKLEDSAVYLCASSSRAQGPEAFFGQGTRLTVV.

The J gene is TRBJ1-3, the V gene TRBV4-1; tentative D call: TRBD1 (6 bases). The ends were cut back, 2 bases at V and 0 bases at J, with 14 bases in the middle. This CDR3 comprises 17 residues. Germline CDR1 MGHRA, CDR2 YSYEKL. In DNA form, the CDR3 reads TGCGCCAGCAGCCAAACAAATCAGGGGCCCTCTGGAAACACCATATATTTT. It translates to CASSQTNQGPSGNTIYF.

The J gene is TRBJ2-5, the V gene TRBV29-1; TRBD2 is a possible D gene (5 bases). Trimming cost V 7 bases and J 1 base, with 19 bases left between them. There are 15 residues in the CDR3. Germline values: CDR1 SQVTM, CDR2 ANQGSEA. The CDR3 region has the DNA TGCAGCGCCCCGCCCTCGGCGGGTTCCCAAGAGACCCAGTACTTC. Amino acid sequence: CSAPPSAGSQETQYF. The whole variable domain, filled in from reference TRBV29-1 and TRBJ2-5, reads SAVISQKPSRDICQRGTSLTIQCQVDSQVTMMFWYRQQPGQSLTLIATANQGSEATYESGFVIDKFPISRPNLTFSTLTVSNMSPEDSSIYLCSAPPSAGSQETQYFGPGTRLLVL.

This chain links TRBV4-1 with TRBJ1-2, with TRBD1 matching 9 bases. Germline V gene lookup returns CDR1 MGHRA and CDR2 YSYEKL. V was clipped by 1 base and J by 7 bases; unmatched bases: 7. The CDR3 length is 15 residues. The CDR3 region is CASSQGFGTGFGYTF. CDR3 DNA sequence: TGCGCCAGCAGCCAAGGTTTCGGGACAGGGTTTGGCTACACCTTC.

This clone was observed a handful of times. The rearrangement joins TRBV29-1 to TRBJ2-2, with D possibly being TRBD1 (6 bases). Trimming took 0 bases from V and 0 from J, leaving 14 bases between them. Germline loops: CDR1 SQVTM, CDR2 ANQGSEA. The CDR3 contains 17 residues. Written as DNA, the CDR3 is TGCAGCGTTGAAGATGCCAGGGGCAGGGCGAACACCGGGGAGCTGTTTTTT. Its translation is CSVEDARGRANTGELFF.

The CDR3 region has the DNA TGTGCCAGCAGTTTCCTTACCGGGACAGGCGTATACGAGCAGTACTTC. This sequence encodes CASSFLTGTGVYEQYF. The chain recombines TRBV27 with TRBJ2-7, with 8 bases that match TRBD1. CDR3 length: 16 amino acids. The germline CDR1 and CDR2 sequences are MNHEY and SMNVEV (reference sequence). V dropped 3 bases and J dropped 4; count of bases not matched to a gene: 11.

In its sample, this clone was seen once. This rearrangement joins TRBV27 to TRBJ2-3; 8 positions match TRBD2. CDR1 MNHEY and CDR2 SMNVEV come from the germline V gene (reference sequence). This CDR3 is 14 amino acids long. V lost 3 bases and J lost 4; bases outside the gene matches: 3. CDR3 in amino acids: CASSFTGGADTQYF. The CDR3 bases are TGTGCCAGCAGTTTTACGGGAGGGGCAGATACGCAGTATTTT.

The chain recombines TRBV19 with TRBJ1-5; the D is unclear. The germline V gene encodes CDR1 LNHDA and CDR2 SQIVND (reference sequence). The CDR3 extends over 15 amino acids. V lost 2 bases and J 2 bases, leaving 10 bases between the germline ends. The CDR3 region is CASSIFVAGNQPQHF. In DNA, the CDR3 is TGTGCCAGTAGTATATTTGTGGCGGGCAATCAGCCCCAGCATTTT.

This sequence joins TRBV9 and TRBJ2-3, with D maybe TRBD2 (6 bases). Germline loops: CDR1 SGDLS, CDR2 YYNGEE. The CDR3 sequence is 13 residues long. Trimming pared 6 bases from V and 12 bases from J, leaving 20 bases between. The CDR3: CASTTPGLSYQYF. The CDR3 region has the DNA TGTGCCAGCACCACCCCGGGACTGTCCTATCAGTATTTT.

The chain is built from TRBV10-3 and TRBJ1-2; 7 positions match TRBD1. Per germline, CDR1 ENHRY and CDR2 SYGVKD. The CDR3 is 12 residues long. J gave up 8 bases and V 4 bases, and 4 bases lay outside the gene matches. The CDR3 DNA reads as TGTGCCATCAGTGTATACAGGGGCGGCTACACCTTC. This translates into CAISVYRGGYTF.

The chain couples TRBV7-7 to TRBJ2-7; TRBD2 is a possible D gene (5 bases). The CDR3 runs to 14 residues. Trimming left V 3 bases short and J 6 bases short, with 15 bases between. Germline loops: CDR1 SSHAT, CDR2 FNYEAQ (reference sequence). CDR3 sequence: CASSFQLGDAEQYF. DNA for the CDR3: TGTGCCAGCAGCTTTCAACTAGGCGACGCCGAGCAGTACTTC.

The V gene is TRBV19, the J gene TRBJ2-3; maybe TRBD2 (7 bases). This CDR3 spans 15 amino acids. The V and J ends lost 2 bases and 5 bases respectively, with 14 bases between them. Looked up from germline, CDR1 is LNHDA and CDR2 is SQIVND (reference sequence). CDR3 sequence: CASSIHGGPQDTQYF. CDR3 nucleotide sequence: TGTGCCAGTAGTATACACGGGGGGCCACAAGATACGCAGTATTTT.

The chain joins TRBV6-5 to TRBJ1-2; D is perhaps TRBD1 (6 bases). CDR1 and CDR2 from the germline V gene are MNHEY and SVGAGI. The V end lost 4 bases, the J end lost 4 bases, and 13 bases lay between the germline ends. The CDR3 has 14 amino acids. The CDR3 sequence: CASSSRGAIYGYTF. CDR3 DNA sequence: TGTGCCAGCAGTTCGCGGGGGGCGATCTATGGCTACACCTTC.

A note on this clone: Additional DNA sequences in this sample encode the identical CDR3. The chain joins TRBV9 to TRBJ2-7, with TRBD2 as a possible D gene (6 bases). The V gene lost 0 bases and the J gene lost 7 bases, with 11 bases spanning the gap. The CDR3 is made up of 13 amino acids. The germline CDR1 and CDR2 sequences are SGDLS and YYNGEE. In nucleotides, the CDR3 is TGTGCCAGCAGCGTAGGCACCGGAGGGGAGCAGTACTTC. Its protein product is CASSVGTGGEQYF.

This clone was observed a single time. V usage is TRBV28 and J usage is TRBJ2-5, with 12 bases identical to TRBD2. The CDR3 extends over 17 amino acids. The trim removed 4 bases at V and 5 bases at J, leaving 11 bases unmatched. Germline assignment: CDR1 MDHEN and CDR2 SYDVKM. The chain's CDR3 is CASSSATSGRFMETQYF. CDR3 sequence (DNA): TGTGCCAGCAGTTCCGCGACTAGCGGGAGATTTATGGAGACCCAGTACTTC.

The CDR3 is CASSPTTRHGEQFF. The CDR3 DNA is TGTGCCAGCAGCCCCACGACTCGTCATGGTGAGCAGTTCTTC. This chain connects TRBV2 to TRBJ2-1; unclear D gene. Germline-derived CDR1 and CDR2 are SNHLY and FYNNEI. Between the trimmed V and J ends, which lost 6 bases and 9 bases, there was a span of 18 bases. The length of the CDR3 is 14 residues. Filled out from reference TRBV2 and TRBJ2-1, the complete variable domain reads EPEVTQTPSHQVTQMGQEVILRCVPISNHLYFYWYRQILGQKVEFLVSFYNNEISEKSEIFDDQFSVERPDGSNFTLKIRSTKLEDSAMYFCASSPTTRHGEQFFGPGTRLTVL.

For this clone: The identical CDR3 is also encoded by other nucleotide sequences in the sample. The J gene is TRBJ1-2, the V gene TRBV6-1; perhaps TRBD1 as D (5 bases). The CDR3 runs to 12 residues. Between the trimmed V and J ends, which lost 6 bases and 4 bases, there was a span of 9 bases. Looked up from germline, CDR1 is MNHNS and CDR2 is SASEGT. In DNA form, the CDR3 reads TGTGCCAGCAGGGGGGGAGGCTATGGCTACACCTTC. It yields the protein CASRGGGYGYTF.

The sample holds one count of this clone. The chain combines TRBV5-1 with TRBJ2-3; 7 bases agree with TRBD2. In germline, CDR1 is SGHRS, CDR2 YFSETQ. The CDR3 is 14 residues long. The V segment lost 2 bases and the J segment 3 bases; nucleotides outside the gene matches: 3. CDR3 coding DNA: TGCGCCAGCAGCTTTGGGGGGGTAACAGATACGCAGTATTTT. Translation: CASSFGGVTDTQYF. Drawing the rest from reference TRBV5-1 and TRBJ2-3, the complete variable domain is KAGVTQTPRYLIKTRGQQVTLSCSPISGHRSVSWYQQTPGQGLQFLFEYFSETQRNKGNFPGRFSGRQFSNSRSEMNVSTLELGDSALYLCASSFGGVTDTQYFGPGTRLTVL.

The chain has TRBV30 and TRBJ2-1; TRBD2 is a possible D gene (6 bases). The germline V and J ends were trimmed by 2 bases and 7 bases, with 21 bases remaining between them. The germline gives CDR1 GTSNPN, CDR2 SVGIG (reference sequence). The CDR3 has 16 residues. CDR3 region: CAWSSFIPGLSNEQFF. In nucleotides, the CDR3 is TGTGCCTGGAGTTCTTTCATACCGGGACTTTCAAATGAGCAGTTCTTC.

The gene calls are TRBV11-2 and TRBJ1-5; possible D gene TRBD1, 6 bases. CDR3 length: 14 residues. Germline V lookup: CDR1 SGHAT, CDR2 FQNNGV. V lost 0 bases and J lost 5, with 8 bases in between. CDR3 bases: TGTGCCAGCAGCTTAGAACAGGGCCATCAGCCCCAGCATTTT. Translated: CASSLEQGHQPQHF.

V is TRBV4-1 and J is TRBJ2-6; D gene uncertain. Germline CDR1 is MGHRA and CDR2 is YSYEKL. The CDR3 consists of 17 residues. V gave up 2 bases and J gave up 1 base, with 12 bases separating them. In DNA form, the CDR3 reads TGCGCCAGCAGCCAAACGGTGGTTAGATCTGGGGCCAACGTCCTGACTTTC. This sequence encodes CASSQTVVRSGANVLTF.

The chain is built from TRBV9 and TRBJ2-1; 7 bases align to TRBD2. Trimming cost V 2 bases and J 7 bases; bases outside gene matches: 9. Germline V lookup: CDR1 SGDLS, CDR2 YYNGEE. The CDR3 covers 15 residues. CDR3 protein: CASSVGGGGGNEQFF. In DNA form, the CDR3 reads TGTGCCAGCAGCGTGGGTGGCGGGGGAGGGAATGAGCAGTTCTTC.

The chain recombines TRBV7-9 with TRBJ1-4; no firm D call. This CDR3 contains 12 residues. CDR1 and CDR2 (germline): SEHNR, FQNEAQ (reference sequence). The CDR3 region has the DNA TGTTCCATCGAGTCAACTAATGAAAAACTGTTTTTT. It is translated as CSIESTNEKLFF.

This chain connects TRBV5-1 to TRBJ1-4; D remains ambiguous. The CDR3 is 16 amino acids. The V end was cut by 0 bases, the J end by 8 bases, with 17 bases between. Germline-derived CDR1 and CDR2 are SGHRS and YFSETQ. The chain's CDR3 is CASSLAGRVMGEKLFF. The CDR3 DNA sequence: TGCGCCAGCAGCTTGGCCGGGAGGGTAATGGGCGAAAAACTGTTTTTT.

The J gene is TRBJ1-1, the V gene TRBV7-9; 8 nucleotides match TRBD1. The V gene's germline CDR1 is SEHNR and CDR2 FQNEAQ (reference sequence). V trimming: 5 bases; J trimming: 10 bases; junction bases outside the gene matches: 18. The CDR3 is 16 amino acids. The CDR3 region has the DNA TGTGCCAGCAGCCCACATTCCGGGACAGGCGCCTACGCAGCTTTCTTT. Translating gives CASSPHSGTGAYAAFF.